This T cell receptor (beta chain) originates from a study of blood T cell repertoires in COVID-19. V lost 2 bases, J lost 5 bases, and 8 bases stayed unmatched. The germline gives CDR1 SGHTA, CDR2 FQGTGA. There are 16 residues in the CDR3. Sequenced by immunoSEQ multiplex PCR; TCRdb stores in-frame clones only, minus some. The data contain 85,000 to 130,000 clones, roughly 92% of them singletons. The chain employs TRBV7-3 and TRBJ2-1, with 8 bases lining up with TRBD2. Sequencing was done on a sample of peripheral blood. The source is a man between 70 and 80 years old with acute or convalescent COVID-19. CDR3 residues: CASSLGSGSGDNEQFF. DNA of the CDR3: TGTGCCAGCAGCTTAGGAAGCGGGAGTGGGGACAATGAGCAGTTCTTC.